Below, one T cell receptor (beta chain) is given with its context. Treatment of the sample: randomized to nivolumab then ipilimumab (arm A) or the reverse (arm B). None of the patients previously received DNA-damaging chemotherapy. This sample stems from a study of sequential checkpoint blockade in melanoma. Generated by immunoSEQ multiplex PCR, the TCRdb table keeps only in-frame clones and is missing some. The repertoire consists of some 16,000 clones, with 85% to 95% occurring once and the leading ten covering 24%. This CDR3 is built from 13 residues. The germline V and J ends were trimmed by 3 bases and 3 bases, with 9 bases remaining between them. From germline, CDR1 is LGHNA and CDR2 YNFKEQ.

The rearrangement joins TRBV4-2 to TRBJ2-7; D is perhaps TRBD2 (6 bases). The sequence was collected from a human donor with melanoma. The specimen comprised CD8+ T cells sorted from blood (inferred from file names), sampled from a patient given nivolumab and ipilimumab in sequence. The CDR3 DNA sequence: TGTGCCAGCAGCCAGGGGGGTAGCTACGAGCAGTACTTC. It encodes CASSQGGSYEQYF.